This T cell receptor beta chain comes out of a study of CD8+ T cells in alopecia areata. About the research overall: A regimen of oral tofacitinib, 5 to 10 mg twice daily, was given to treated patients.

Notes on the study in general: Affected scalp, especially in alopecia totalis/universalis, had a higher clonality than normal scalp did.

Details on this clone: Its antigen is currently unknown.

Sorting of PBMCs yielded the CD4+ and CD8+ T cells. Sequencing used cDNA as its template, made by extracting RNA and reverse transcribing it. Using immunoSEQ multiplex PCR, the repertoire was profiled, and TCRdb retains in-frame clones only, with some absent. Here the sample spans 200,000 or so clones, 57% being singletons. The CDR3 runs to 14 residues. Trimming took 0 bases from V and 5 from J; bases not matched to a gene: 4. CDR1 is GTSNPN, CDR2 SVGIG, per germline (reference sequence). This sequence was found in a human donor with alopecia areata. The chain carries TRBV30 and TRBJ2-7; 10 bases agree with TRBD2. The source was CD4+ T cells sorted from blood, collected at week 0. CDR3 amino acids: CAWSVLGTSDEQYF. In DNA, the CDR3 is TGTGCCTGGAGTGTACTAGGGACTAGCGACGAGCAGTACTTC.